Each of the 11 T cell receptor beta chains below was sequenced from the same sample in a study of blood T cell repertoires in COVID-19. Method: immunoSEQ multiplex PCR; TCRdb's copy keeps in-frame clones and lacks some. The sample contains 150,000 to 200,000 clones, around 91% of which appear only once. The sequenced material came from peripheral blood. Receptors originate from a man aged 45-60 years with acute or convalescent COVID-19.

This rearrangement joins TRBV24-1 to TRBJ2-7; D perhaps matches TRBD1 (6 bases). Trimming shortened V by 5 bases and J by 0 bases, and 7 bases separated the two germline ends. Germline lookup yields CDR1 KGHDR and CDR2 SFDVKD. The length of the CDR3 is 13 residues. The CDR3 DNA is TGTGCCACCAGTGGGACAGACTCCTACGAGCAGTACTTC. Encoded protein: CATSGTDSYEQYF.

The rearrangement joins TRBV2 to TRBJ2-3; 10 positions agree with TRBD1. Germline CDR1 SNHLY, CDR2 FYNNEI. CDR3 length: 18 amino acids. V shed 10 bases, J shed 3 bases, and the junction held 19 bases outside the gene matches. CDR3 residues: CATRTGGSIGRVTDTQYF. The CDR3 region has the DNA TGTGCCACCCGGACAGGGGGGTCGATTGGGAGGGTTACAGATACGCAGTATTTT.

This clone was recorded once. The chain is built from TRBV7-9 and TRBJ2-5, with a possible D match to TRBD2 (7 bases). From germline, CDR1 is SEHNR and CDR2 FQNEAQ (reference sequence). CDR3 length: 14 residues. Trimming removed 5 bases from V and 4 bases from J, with 14 bases in between. The CDR3 nucleotides are TGTGCCAGCAGCCAGAGGGGGGGAGGAGAGACCCAGTACTTC. It specifies CASSQRGGGETQYF.

This sequence joins TRBV28 and TRBJ1-2; D is perhaps TRBD1 (6 bases). CDR1 and CDR2 from the germline V gene are MDHEN and SYDVKM. Trimming cost V 5 bases and J 5 bases, with 15 bases left between them. The CDR3 runs to 14 residues. As DNA, the CDR3 is TGTGCCAGCAGTGAAACAGGGATTTGGTATGGCTACACCTTC. The encoded protein is CASSETGIWYGYTF.

The V gene is TRBV20-1, the J gene TRBJ2-3; TRBD1 matches at 7 bases. V gave up 3 bases and J gave up 4 bases; unmatched junction bases: 10. Germline V gene lookup returns CDR1 DFQATT and CDR2 SNEGSKA (reference sequence). CDR3 length: 15 amino acids. The CDR3, as DNA: TGCAGTGCTAGTAGGGCGGACAGGCATGCAGATACGCAGTATTTT. It specifies CSASRADRHADTQYF.

This chain uses TRBV21-1 with TRBJ1-2; no check of the table's D call, TRBD1, against the DNA was made. TRBV21-1 is listed as a pseudogene. The CDR3 runs 21 residues. CDR3 amino acids: CASSEKMLPGQEFLANYGYTF. The CDR3 bases are TGTGCCAGCAGCGAAAAGATGCTACCGGGACAGGAATTTTTAGCTAACTATGGCTACACCTTC.

This chain joins TRBV10-1 and TRBJ2-3, with D perhaps TRBD1 (5 bases). The CDR3 covers 15 residues. Trimming cost V 2 bases and J 3 bases, with 12 bases left between them. CDR1 and CDR2 from the germline V gene are WNHNN and SYGVQD (reference sequence). For the CDR3, the DNA is TGCGCCAGCAGTGAGAATTCCGCAGGGACAGATACGCAGTATTTT. This sequence encodes CASSENSAGTDTQYF.

The chain couples TRBV7-9 to TRBJ2-7, with 7 positions matching TRBD1. V lost 10 bases, J lost 3 bases, and 15 bases stayed unmatched. Germline CDR1 is SEHNR and CDR2 is FQNEAQ (reference sequence). The CDR3 length is 15 residues. CDR3 sequence (DNA): TGTGCCATTCCGACCACAGGGGACGCCCTCTACGAGCAGTACTTC. It encodes CAIPTTGDALYEQYF.

A single count supports this clone. The chain links TRBV9 to TRBJ2-3; TRBD1 matches 7 bases. J lost 2 bases, V lost 4 bases, and 4 bases had no gene match. The CDR3 is made up of 14 amino acids. Germline V CDR1 and CDR2: SGDLS, YYNGEE. DNA of the CDR3: TGTGCCAGCAGCCCCGACAGGGCCACAGATACGCAGTATTTT. Encoded protein: CASSPDRATDTQYF.

The genes are TRBV4-3 and TRBJ1-1; D gene uncertain. Germline V gene lookup returns CDR1 LGHNA and CDR2 YSLEER. This CDR3 is 13 amino acids long. V shed 3 bases and J shed 8 bases, with 13 bases lying between them. The CDR3 nucleotides are TGCGCCAGCAGCCAGACCCCCACGGGAGAAGCTTTCTTT. Translation: CASSQTPTGEAFF.

V and J are TRBV7-9 and TRBJ1-1; 11 nucleotides agree with TRBD1. V was clipped by 7 bases and J by 7 bases; unmatched bases: 8. In germline, CDR1 is SEHNR, CDR2 FQNEAQ (reference sequence). The CDR3 is made up of 14 amino acids. Here the CDR3 reads CASNRGQGDFEAFF. The CDR3 DNA reads as TGTGCCAGCAACCGGGGACAGGGGGACTTTGAAGCTTTCTTT.